The present TCR beta chain was sequenced within a study of cytomegalovirus exposure and HLA in healthy donors. General study results and limits: Researchers reported that a few CMV-associated chains were confirmed in vitro as CMV antigen-specific. Reports indicated that the classifier achieved high specificity and sensitivity in diagnosing cytomegalovirus status.

Sequencing was performed with immunoSEQ multiplex PCR; in TCRdb, only in-frame clones are kept and a portion is missing. The sample records roughly 120,000 clones, roughly 90% being singletons. This CDR3 has 16 amino acids. Trimming at V came to 2 bases and at J to 5 bases, leaving 9 bases not matched to a gene. Germline CDR1 and CDR2: SGHRS and YFSETQ. Comments on this clone: Antigen specificity is unknown.

This receptor was identified in a woman aged 18-29 years in good health and CMV-seronegative. The material sequenced was PBMCs. The chain is built from TRBV5-1 and TRBJ2-2; 7 bases are a match to TRBD2. The CDR3 DNA is TGCGCCAGCAGCTTCGTGGCTAGCGGAACTACCGGGGAGCTGTTTTTT. It yields the protein CASSFVASGTTGELFF.